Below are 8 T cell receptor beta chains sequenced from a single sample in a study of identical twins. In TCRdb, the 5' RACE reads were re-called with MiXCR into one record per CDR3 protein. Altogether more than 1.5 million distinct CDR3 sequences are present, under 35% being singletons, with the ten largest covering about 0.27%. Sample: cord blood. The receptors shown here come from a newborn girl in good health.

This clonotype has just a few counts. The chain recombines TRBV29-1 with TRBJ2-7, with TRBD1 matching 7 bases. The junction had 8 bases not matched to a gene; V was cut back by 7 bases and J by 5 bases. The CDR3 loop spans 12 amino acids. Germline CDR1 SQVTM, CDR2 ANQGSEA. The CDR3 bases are TGCAGCGCTGGGACAGTCCCCCACGAGCAGTACTTC. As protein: CSAGTVPHEQYF.

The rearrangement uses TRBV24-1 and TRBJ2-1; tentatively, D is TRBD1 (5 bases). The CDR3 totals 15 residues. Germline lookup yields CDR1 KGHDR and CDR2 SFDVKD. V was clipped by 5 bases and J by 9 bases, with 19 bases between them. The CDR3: CATSARTPAFSEQFF. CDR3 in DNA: TGTGCCACCAGTGCGCGGACACCGGCGTTTAGTGAGCAGTTCTTC.

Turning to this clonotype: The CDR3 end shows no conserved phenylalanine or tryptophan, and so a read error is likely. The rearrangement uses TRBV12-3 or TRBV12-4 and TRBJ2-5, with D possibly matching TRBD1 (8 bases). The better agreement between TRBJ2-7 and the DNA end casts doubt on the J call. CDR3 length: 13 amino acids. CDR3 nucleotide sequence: TGTGCCAGCAGCTACAGGGGGGGCTCCGAGCAGTACTTA. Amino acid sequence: CASSYRGGSEQYL.

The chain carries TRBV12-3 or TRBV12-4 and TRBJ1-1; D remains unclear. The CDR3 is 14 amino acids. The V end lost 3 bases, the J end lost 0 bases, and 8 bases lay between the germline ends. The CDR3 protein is CASSFGLLNTEAFF. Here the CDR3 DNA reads TGTGCCAGCAGTTTCGGCCTTTTGAACACTGAAGCTTTCTTT.

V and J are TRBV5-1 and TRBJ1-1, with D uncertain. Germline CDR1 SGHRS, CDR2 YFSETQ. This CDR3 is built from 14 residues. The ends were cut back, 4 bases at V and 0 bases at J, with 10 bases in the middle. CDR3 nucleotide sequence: TGCGCCAGCAGCGGACCGCACATGAACACTGAAGCTTTCTTT. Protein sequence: CASSGPHMNTEAFF.

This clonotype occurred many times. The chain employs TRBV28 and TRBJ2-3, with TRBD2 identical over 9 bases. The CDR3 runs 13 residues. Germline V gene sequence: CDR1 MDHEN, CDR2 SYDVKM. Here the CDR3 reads CVSRLAAADTQYF. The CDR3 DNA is TGTGTAAGTCGACTAGCGGCCGCGGATACGCAGTATTTT.

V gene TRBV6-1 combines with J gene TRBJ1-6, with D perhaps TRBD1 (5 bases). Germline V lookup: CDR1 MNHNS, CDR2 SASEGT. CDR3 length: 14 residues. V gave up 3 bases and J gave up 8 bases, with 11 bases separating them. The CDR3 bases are TGTGCCAGCAGTGAGGCGGGGGTGGATTCACCCCTCCACTTT. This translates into CASSEAGVDSPLHF.

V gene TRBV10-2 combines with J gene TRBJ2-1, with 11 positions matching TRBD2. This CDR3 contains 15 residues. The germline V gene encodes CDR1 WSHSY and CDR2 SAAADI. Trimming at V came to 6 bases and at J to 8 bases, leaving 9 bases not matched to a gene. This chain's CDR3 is CASRSIAGGDYEQFF. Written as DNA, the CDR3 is TGCGCCAGCAGGTCGATAGCGGGGGGGGACTATGAGCAGTTCTTC.